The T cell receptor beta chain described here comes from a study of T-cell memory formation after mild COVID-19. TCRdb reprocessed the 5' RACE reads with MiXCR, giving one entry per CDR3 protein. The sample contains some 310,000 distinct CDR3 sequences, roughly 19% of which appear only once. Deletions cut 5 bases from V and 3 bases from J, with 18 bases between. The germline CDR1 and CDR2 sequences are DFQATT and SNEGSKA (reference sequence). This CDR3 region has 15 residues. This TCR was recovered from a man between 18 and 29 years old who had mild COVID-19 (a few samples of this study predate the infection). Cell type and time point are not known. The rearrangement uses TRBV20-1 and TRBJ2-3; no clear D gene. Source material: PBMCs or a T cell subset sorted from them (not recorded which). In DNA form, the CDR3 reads TGCAGTGCTCAGCCCGGTAGGATTTTAACAGATACGCAGTATTTT. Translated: CSAQPGRILTDTQYF.